This record looks at one T cell receptor (beta chain) sequence and its context. The antigen is unknown. The CDR3 covers 15 residues. CDR1 is SNHLY, CDR2 FYNNEI, per germline. With V trimmed by 6 bases and J by 6 bases, 7 bases remained unmatched. Each sample came from a Caucasian adult donor living in Nashville, Tennessee. A split of CD4+ cells into CD45RA+ naive and CD45RA-negative memory subsets was performed. The data originate from a study of shared clonotypes between healthy human individuals. The study's findings and limits: The naive CD4 repertoires of a handful of donors were compared, and roughly 5.1% of clonotypes were shared.

Sorted-subset replicate PCRs used approximately 200 ng of genomic DNA. This amount corresponded to about 30,000 T cell genomes. Here immunoSEQ multiplex PCR was the method, and the copy in TCRdb shows in-frame clones only, minus some. Here the sample spans roughly 1,500,000 clones, approximately 98.5% being singletons. The sample consisted of naive CD4+ T cells sorted from blood. Subset defined: CD45RA+ positively selected. The TCR originated in a young man in good health. The chain couples TRBV2 to TRBJ2-1, with 11 bases aligning to TRBD2. CDR3 coding DNA: TGTGCCAGCAGGAACCCTAGCGGGAGGCCCAATGAGCAGTTCTTC. Its translation is CASRNPSGRPNEQFF.